What follows describes a single T cell receptor beta chain. The ends were cut back, 1 base at V and 7 bases at J, with 10 bases in the middle. Germline CDR1 MNHNS, CDR2 SASEGT. This CDR3 is built from 13 residues. In the authors' workflow: There were no quality scores in the junction-only immunoSEQ sequences, so filtering differed. This table comes from immunoSEQ multiplex PCR, and its TCRdb copy is limited to in-frame clones, with some not included. That table furnishes V, J and clone size, whereas the DNA furnished D and trimming. Of about 2.4 million clones listed, approximately 93% are singletons. This sample is part of a study of shared clonotypes between healthy human individuals.

The sequencing sample was made of naive CD4+ T cells from PBMCs. Subset of the sample: CD45RA+ positively selected. This receptor was taken from a man aged 18 to 30 in good health. Some clones in this sample may be carry-over from other donors' samples. This chain links TRBV6-1 with TRBJ2-5; D remains ambiguous. CDR3 loop: CASSEGSWGTQYF. The CDR3 region has the DNA TGTGCCAGCAGTGAAGGGTCTTGGGGGACCCAGTACTTC.